This is a list of T cell receptor beta chains from one sample in a study of post-analysis software for immune sequencing data. TCRdb re-called the PCR reads with MiXCR, one entry per CDR3 protein. Of 450,000 to 650,000 distinct CDR3 sequences listed, roughly 45% are singletons. Sequenced sample: blood. The receptors stem from a girl aged 10 to 17 with multiple sclerosis. CDR3s include the opening cysteine and the closing phenylalanine or tryptophan. The order of the fields is J gene, D gene, V gene, clone size, CDR3 length, CDR3 DNA, CDR3 protein. The D gene is left open where the match is weak. Some rows mark clone size as missing; the rest say once, few, many or name a class of expanded clone.

J gene: TRBJ2-1
D gene: NA
V gene: TRBV25-1
clone size: NA
CDR3 length: 12
CDR3 DNA: TGTGCCAGCAGTGACTGGGGGCATGAGCAGTTCTTC
CDR3 protein: CASSDWGHEQFF

J gene: TRBJ1-1
D gene: NA
V gene: TRBV9
clone size: NA
CDR3 length: 14
CDR3 DNA: TGTGCCAGCAGCCCCAGGGTTCTGAACACTGAAGCTTTCTTT
CDR3 protein: CASSPRVLNTEAFF

J gene: TRBJ2-5
D gene: NA
V gene: TRBV5-1
clone size: few
CDR3 length: 14
CDR3 DNA: TGCGCCAGCAGCTTGGCTACGGCGGAAGAGACCCAGTACTTC
CDR3 protein: CASSLATAEETQYF

J gene: TRBJ2-7
D gene: TRBD1
V gene: TRBV5-5
clone size: NA
CDR3 length: 13
CDR3 DNA: TGTGCCGGCAGCTTTGACAGGGGATCCGAGCAGTACTTC
CDR3 protein: CAGSFDRGSEQYF

J gene: TRBJ2-1
D gene: NA
V gene: TRBV6-5
clone size: few
CDR3 length: 15
CDR3 DNA: TGTGCCAGCAGTCGCACAGGGTTCGGGAACAATGAGCAGTTCTTC
CDR3 protein: CASSRTGFGNNEQFF

J gene: TRBJ2-3
D gene: TRBD1
V gene: TRBV20-1
clone size: few
CDR3 length: 16
CDR3 DNA: TGCAGTGCTAGATTCGGGGGGACAGGGGCCCCAGATACGCAGTATTTT
CDR3 protein: CSARFGGTGAPDTQYF

J gene: TRBJ1-1
D gene: NA
V gene: TRBV29-1
clone size: NA
CDR3 length: 15
CDR3 DNA: TGCAGCGTCTACGAAGAGGGGGGGCGCGACACTGAAGCTTTCTTT
CDR3 protein: CSVYEEGGRDTEAFF

J gene: TRBJ2-1
D gene: NA
V gene: TRBV7-9
clone size: NA
CDR3 length: 16
CDR3 DNA: TGTGCCAGCAATTTAGGGGGGGGTTACTCCTACAATGAGCAGTTCTTC
CDR3 protein: CASNLGGGYSYNEQFF

J gene: TRBJ2-7
D gene: NA
V gene: TRBV13
clone size: NA
CDR3 length: 16
CDR3 DNA: TGTGCCAGCAGCGTGGGGGCTAGCGGCGATACCTACGAGCAGTACTTC
CDR3 protein: CASSVGASGDTYEQYF

J gene: TRBJ2-7
D gene: TRBD2
V gene: TRBV29-1
clone size: few
CDR3 length: 16
CDR3 DNA: TGCAGCCCTTGGTACTTGACTAGCGGGGGGACCTACGAGCAGTACTTC
CDR3 protein: CSPWYLTSGGTYEQYF

J gene: TRBJ2-5
D gene: NA
V gene: TRBV12-3/TRBV12-4
clone size: NA
CDR3 length: 13
CDR3 DNA: TGTGCCAGCTCCACAGTAGGGGAGGAGACCCAGTACTTC
CDR3 protein: CASSTVGEETQYF

J gene: TRBJ2-3
D gene: NA
V gene: TRBV4-2
clone size: NA
CDR3 length: 17
CDR3 DNA: TGTGCCAGCAGCCAAGAGGAGGTGGTACTCACTCTTGAAACGCAGTATTTT
CDR3 protein: CASSQEEVVLTLETQYF

J gene: TRBJ2-7
D gene: NA
V gene: TRBV6-6
clone size: NA
CDR3 length: 13
CDR3 DNA: TGTGCCAGCAGTTACGTCAGTTCCTACGAGCAGTACTTC
CDR3 protein: CASSYVSSYEQYF

J gene: TRBJ2-5
D gene: NA
V gene: TRBV28
clone size: NA
CDR3 length: 13
CDR3 DNA: TGTGCCAGCAGTTTACCTTCGGAGGGGACCCAGTACTTC
CDR3 protein: CASSLPSEGTQYF

J gene: TRBJ2-3
D gene: NA
V gene: TRBV5-1
clone size: NA
CDR3 length: 14
CDR3 DNA: TGCGCCAGCAGCCCGACGGGACAACCAGATACGCAGTATTTT
CDR3 protein: CASSPTGQPDTQYF

J gene: TRBJ2-1
D gene: NA
V gene: TRBV5-1
clone size: few
CDR3 length: 13
CDR3 DNA: TGTGCCAGCAGTTTACCCACCTACAATGAGCAGTTCTTC
CDR3 protein: CASSLPTYNEQFF

J gene: TRBJ2-7
D gene: TRBD1
V gene: TRBV5-1
clone size: few
CDR3 length: 15
CDR3 DNA: TGCGCCAGCCGAAGAACCCGGGACAGGCCCTACGAGCAGTACTTC
CDR3 protein: CASRRTRDRPYEQYF

J gene: TRBJ1-1
D gene: NA
V gene: TRBV6-1
clone size: few
CDR3 length: 17
CDR3 DNA: TGTGCCAGCAGTCCCTTACGTGGCAGCGGGGGAAACACTGAAGCTTTCTTT
CDR3 protein: CASSPLRGSGGNTEAFF

J gene: TRBJ1-4
D gene: TRBD1
V gene: TRBV6-5
clone size: few
CDR3 length: 17
CDR3 DNA: TGTGCCAGCAGTTCCACAGGACAGGGGCCCTCTAATGAAAAACTGTTTTTT
CDR3 protein: CASSSTGQGPSNEKLFF

J gene: TRBJ2-1
D gene: NA
V gene: TRBV12-3/TRBV12-4
clone size: NA
CDR3 length: 14
CDR3 DNA: TGTGCCAGCAGAAAGGGCGACTCCTACAATGAGCAGTTCTTC
CDR3 protein: CASRKGDSYNEQFF

J gene: TRBJ2-7
D gene: TRBD2
V gene: TRBV6-6
clone size: NA
CDR3 length: 16
CDR3 DNA: TGTGCCAGCAGACCTGGGGTGGCGGGAGGACCATACGTGCAGTACTTC
CDR3 protein: CASRPGVAGGPYVQYF

J gene: TRBJ2-7
D gene: NA
V gene: TRBV18
clone size: NA
CDR3 length: 15
CDR3 DNA: TGTGCCAGCTCACGCCCCACCCAGAAGACCTACGAGCAGTACTTC
CDR3 protein: CASSRPTQKTYEQYF

J gene: TRBJ2-7
D gene: NA
V gene: TRBV2
clone size: NA
CDR3 length: 13
CDR3 DNA: TGTGCCAGCAGTGCGTCGCTTGCGGACGAGCAGTACTTC
CDR3 protein: CASSASLADEQYF

J gene: TRBJ2-5
D gene: NA
V gene: TRBV13
clone size: few
CDR3 length: 14
CDR3 DNA: TGTGCCAGCAGCTTAGGGCCGTCCCAAGAGACCCAGTACTTC
CDR3 protein: CASSLGPSQETQYF

J gene: TRBJ1-1
D gene: TRBD1
V gene: TRBV20-1
clone size: NA
CDR3 length: 13
CDR3 DNA: TGCAGTGCTAGATCTGGACAGGGAGGGGAAGCTTTCTTT
CDR3 protein: CSARSGQGGEAFF

J gene: TRBJ1-2
D gene: NA
V gene: TRBV7-9
clone size: NA
CDR3 length: 14
CDR3 DNA: TGTGCCAGCAGCTTAGTGCGGACAGCCTATGGCTACACCTTC
CDR3 protein: CASSLVRTAYGYTF

J gene: TRBJ2-3
D gene: NA
V gene: TRBV7-2
clone size: many
CDR3 length: 16
CDR3 DNA: TGTGCCAGCAGCTCCGGTCTCCACGCTAGCACAGATACGCAGTATTTT
CDR3 protein: CASSSGLHASTDTQYF